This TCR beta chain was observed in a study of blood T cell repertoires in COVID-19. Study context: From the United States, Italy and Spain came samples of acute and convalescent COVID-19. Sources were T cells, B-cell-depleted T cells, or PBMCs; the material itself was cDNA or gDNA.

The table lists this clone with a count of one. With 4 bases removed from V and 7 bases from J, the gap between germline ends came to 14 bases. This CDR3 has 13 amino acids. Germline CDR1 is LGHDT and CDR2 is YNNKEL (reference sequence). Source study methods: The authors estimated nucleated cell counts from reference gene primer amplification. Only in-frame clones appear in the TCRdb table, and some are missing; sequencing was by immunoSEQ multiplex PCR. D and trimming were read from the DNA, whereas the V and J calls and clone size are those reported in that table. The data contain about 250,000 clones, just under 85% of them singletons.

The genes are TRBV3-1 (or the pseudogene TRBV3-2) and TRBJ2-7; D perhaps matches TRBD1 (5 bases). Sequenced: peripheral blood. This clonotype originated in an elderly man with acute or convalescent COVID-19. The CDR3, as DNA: TGTGCCAGCAGCCCTCAGGGTATAGGGGAGCAGTACTTC. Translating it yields CASSPQGIGEQYF.